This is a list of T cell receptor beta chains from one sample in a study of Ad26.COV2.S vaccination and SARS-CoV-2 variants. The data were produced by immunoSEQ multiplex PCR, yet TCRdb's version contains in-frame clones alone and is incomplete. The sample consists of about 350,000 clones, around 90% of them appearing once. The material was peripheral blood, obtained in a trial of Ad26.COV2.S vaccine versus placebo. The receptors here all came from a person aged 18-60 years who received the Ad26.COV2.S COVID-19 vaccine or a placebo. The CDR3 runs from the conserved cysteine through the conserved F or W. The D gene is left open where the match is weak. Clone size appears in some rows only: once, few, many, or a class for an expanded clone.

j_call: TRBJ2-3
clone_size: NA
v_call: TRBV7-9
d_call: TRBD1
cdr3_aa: CASSPRQGTDTQYF
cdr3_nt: TGTGCCAGCAGCCCGAGACAGGGAACAGATACGCAGTATTTT

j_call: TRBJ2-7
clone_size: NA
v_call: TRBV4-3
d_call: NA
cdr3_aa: CAPRVEGGRGVDEQYF
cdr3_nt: TGCGCCCCCCGGGTGGAAGGGGGCCGGGGGGTGGACGAGCAGTACTTC

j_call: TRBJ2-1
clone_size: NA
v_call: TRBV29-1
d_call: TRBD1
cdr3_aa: CSVGGQGYNEQFF
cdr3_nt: TGCAGCGTTGGAGGACAGGGCTACAATGAGCAGTTCTTC

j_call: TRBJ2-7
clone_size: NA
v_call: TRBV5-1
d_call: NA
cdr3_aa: CASSLVRGYEQYF
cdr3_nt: TGCGCCAGCAGCTTGGTGCGCGGATACGAGCAGTACTTC

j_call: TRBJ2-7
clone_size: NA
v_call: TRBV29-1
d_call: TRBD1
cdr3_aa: CSVELPDRGLYEQYF
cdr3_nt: TGCAGCGTTGAACTACCGGACAGGGGGTTGTACGAGCAGTACTTC

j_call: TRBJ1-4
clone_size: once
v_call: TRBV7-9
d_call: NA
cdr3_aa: CASSPTIGLNEKLFF
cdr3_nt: TGTGCCAGCAGCCCAACGATTGGGCTTAATGAAAAACTGTTTTTT

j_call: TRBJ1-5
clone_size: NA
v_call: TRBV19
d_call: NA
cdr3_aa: CASSQPGEYNQPQHF
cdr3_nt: TGTGCCAGTAGTCAGCCGGGGGAATACAATCAGCCCCAGCATTTT

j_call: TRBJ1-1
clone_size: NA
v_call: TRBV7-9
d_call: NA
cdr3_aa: CASSLETVFRTEAFF
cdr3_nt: TGTGCCAGCAGCTTAGAGACAGTCTTTCGTACTGAAGCTTTCTTT

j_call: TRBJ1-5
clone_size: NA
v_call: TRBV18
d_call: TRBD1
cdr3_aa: CASSSRQGDQPQHF
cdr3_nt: TGTGCCAGCTCATCCCGCCAGGGGGATCAGCCCCAGCATTTT

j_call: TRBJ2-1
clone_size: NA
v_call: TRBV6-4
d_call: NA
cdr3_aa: CASRPTGRNNEQFF
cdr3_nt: TGTGCCAGCAGACCCACTGGACGCAACAATGAGCAGTTCTTC

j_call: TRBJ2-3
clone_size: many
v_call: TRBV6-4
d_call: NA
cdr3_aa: CASSALPGLDTQYF
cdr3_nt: TGTGCCAGCAGTGCACTACCGGGACTAGATACGCAGTATTTT

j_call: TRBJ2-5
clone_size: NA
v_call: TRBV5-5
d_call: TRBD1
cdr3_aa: CASTSTGTVSSETQYF
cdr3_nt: TGTGCCAGCACCTCGACAGGGACAGTAAGCTCAGAGACCCAGTACTTC

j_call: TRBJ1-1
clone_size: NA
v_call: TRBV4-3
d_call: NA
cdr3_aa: CASSQDPESKEVTEAFF
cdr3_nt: TGCGCCAGCAGCCAAGATCCTGAGAGCAAGGAGGTCACTGAAGCTTTCTTT

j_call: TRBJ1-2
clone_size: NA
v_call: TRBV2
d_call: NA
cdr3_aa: CASSEAGYYGYTF
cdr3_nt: TGTGCCAGCAGTGAGGCTGGCTACTATGGCTACACCTTC

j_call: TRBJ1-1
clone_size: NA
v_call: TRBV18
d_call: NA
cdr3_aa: CASSPETVNTEAFF
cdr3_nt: TGTGCCAGCTCACCAGAGACAGTGAACACTGAAGCTTTCTTT

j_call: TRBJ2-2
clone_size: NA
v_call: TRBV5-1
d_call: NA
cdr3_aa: CASSLARAVSTGELFF
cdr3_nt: TGCGCCAGCAGCTTGGCTCGAGCCGTGAGTACCGGGGAGCTGTTTTTT

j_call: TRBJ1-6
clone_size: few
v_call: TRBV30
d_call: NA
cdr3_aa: CAWRGDYNSPLHF
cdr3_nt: TGTGCCTGGAGGGGGGATTATAATTCACCCCTCCACTTT

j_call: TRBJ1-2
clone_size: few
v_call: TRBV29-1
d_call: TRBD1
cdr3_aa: CSVASGTGGGYGYTF
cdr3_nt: TGCAGCGTCGCCTCCGGGACAGGGGGCGGCTATGGCTACACCTTC

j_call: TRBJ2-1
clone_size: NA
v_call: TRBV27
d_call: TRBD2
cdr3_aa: CASSPSGLAGFQYEFF
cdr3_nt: TGTGCCAGCAGTCCTTCGGGACTAGCGGGATTTCAGTATGAGTTCTTC

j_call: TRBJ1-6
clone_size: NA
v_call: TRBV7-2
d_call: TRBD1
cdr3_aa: CASSLGQGFNSPLHF
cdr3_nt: TGTGCCAGCAGCTTAGGACAGGGTTTTAATTCACCCCTCCACTTT

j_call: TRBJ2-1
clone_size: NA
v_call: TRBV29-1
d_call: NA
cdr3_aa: CSVEDRLTYNEQFF
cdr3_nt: TGCAGCGTTGAAGACCGACTCACCTACAATGAGCAGTTCTTC

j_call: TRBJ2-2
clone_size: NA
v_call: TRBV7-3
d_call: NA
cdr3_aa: CASSPYRGSNTGELFF
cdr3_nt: TGTGCCAGCAGCCCCTATCGCGGGTCGAACACCGGGGAGCTGTTTTTT

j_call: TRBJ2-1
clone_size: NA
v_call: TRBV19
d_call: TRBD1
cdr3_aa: CASTGTGGNEQFF
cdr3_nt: TGTGCCAGTACCGGGACAGGGGGCAATGAGCAGTTCTTC

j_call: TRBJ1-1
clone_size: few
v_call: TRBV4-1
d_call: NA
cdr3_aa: CASSQEGTTEAFF
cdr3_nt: TGCGCCAGCAGCCAAGAAGGTACGACTGAAGCTTTCTTT

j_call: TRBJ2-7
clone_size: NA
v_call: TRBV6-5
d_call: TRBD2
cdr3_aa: CASSRGSRYGDEQYF
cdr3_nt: TGTGCCAGCAGTCGCGGGAGCCGGTACGGGGACGAGCAGTACTTC

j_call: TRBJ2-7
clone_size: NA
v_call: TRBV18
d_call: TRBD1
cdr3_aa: CASSPPSTGSEQYF
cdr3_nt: TGTGCCAGCTCACCACCTTCGACAGGGAGCGAGCAGTACTTC

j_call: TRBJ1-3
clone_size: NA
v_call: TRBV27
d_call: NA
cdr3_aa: CASSSDGGNTIYF
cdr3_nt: TGTGCCAGCAGTTCGGACGGAGGAAACACCATATATTTT

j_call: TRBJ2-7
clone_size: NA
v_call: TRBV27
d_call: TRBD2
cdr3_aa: CASSLRSGGYEQYF
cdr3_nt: TGTGCCAGCAGTTTACGGAGCGGGGGCTACGAGCAGTACTTC

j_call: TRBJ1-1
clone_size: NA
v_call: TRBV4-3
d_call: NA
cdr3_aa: CASSQDSGGRRTEAFF
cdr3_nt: TGCGCCAGCAGCCAAGATTCGGGGGGGCGACGGACTGAAGCTTTCTTT